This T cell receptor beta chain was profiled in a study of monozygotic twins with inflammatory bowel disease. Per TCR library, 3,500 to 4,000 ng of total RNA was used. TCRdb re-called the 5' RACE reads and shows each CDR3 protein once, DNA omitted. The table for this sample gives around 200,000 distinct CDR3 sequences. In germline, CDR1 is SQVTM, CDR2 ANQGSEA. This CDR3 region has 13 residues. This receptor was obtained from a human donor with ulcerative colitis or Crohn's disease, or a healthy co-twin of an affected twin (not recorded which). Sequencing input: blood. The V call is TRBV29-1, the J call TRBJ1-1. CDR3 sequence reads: CSVGKGSGTEAFF. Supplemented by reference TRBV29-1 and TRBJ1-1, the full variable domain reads SAVISQKPSRDICQRGTSLTIQCQVDSQVTMMFWYRQQPGQSLTLIATANQGSEATYESGFVIDKFPISRPNLTFSTLTVSNMSPEDSSIYLCSVGKGSGTEAFFGQGTRLTVV.